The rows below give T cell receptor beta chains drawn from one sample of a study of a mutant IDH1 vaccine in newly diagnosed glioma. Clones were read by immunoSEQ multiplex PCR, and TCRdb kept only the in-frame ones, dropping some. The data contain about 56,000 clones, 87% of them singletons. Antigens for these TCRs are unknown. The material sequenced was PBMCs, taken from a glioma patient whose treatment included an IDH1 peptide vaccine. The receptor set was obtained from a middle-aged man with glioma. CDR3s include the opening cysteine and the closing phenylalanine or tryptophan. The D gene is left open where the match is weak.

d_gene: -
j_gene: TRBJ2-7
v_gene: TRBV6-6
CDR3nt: TGTGCCAGCAGTCGCCCCTTGGAGGGAGGCTACGAGCAGTACTTC
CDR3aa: CASSRPLEGGYEQYF

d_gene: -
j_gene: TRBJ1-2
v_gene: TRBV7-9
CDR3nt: TGTGCCAGCAGCTTCCCGGTTTTTCGGGGCTACACCTTC
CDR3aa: CASSFPVFRGYTF

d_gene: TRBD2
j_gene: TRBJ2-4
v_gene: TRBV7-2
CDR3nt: TGTGCCAGCAGCCCCCTCCGGACTAGCGGGACGGCCAAAAACATTCAGTACTTC
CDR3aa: CASSPLRTSGTAKNIQYF

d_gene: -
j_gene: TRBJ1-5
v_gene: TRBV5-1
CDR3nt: TGCGCCAGCAGCTTGGTAGGGGACGGTGTGGGGCCCCAGCATTTT
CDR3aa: CASSLVGDGVGPQHF

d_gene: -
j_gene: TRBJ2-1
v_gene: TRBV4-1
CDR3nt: TGCGCCAGCAGCCTGCCCATTGGCCGGGGATACAATGAGCAGTTCTTC
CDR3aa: CASSLPIGRGYNEQFF

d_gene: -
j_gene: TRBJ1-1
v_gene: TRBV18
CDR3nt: TGTGCCAGCTCCCTCACGACCGCCTCGGGGAACACTGAAGCTTTCTTT
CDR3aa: CASSLTTASGNTEAFF

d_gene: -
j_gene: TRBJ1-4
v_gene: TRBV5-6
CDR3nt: TGTGCCAGCAGCCTTATCGACAGGAATAATGAAAAACTGTTTTTT
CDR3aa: CASSLIDRNNEKLFF

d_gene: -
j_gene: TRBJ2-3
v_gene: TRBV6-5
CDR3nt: TGTGCCAGCACCTTGCGCGGGCTCGGGACAGATACGCAGTATTTT
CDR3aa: CASTLRGLGTDTQYF

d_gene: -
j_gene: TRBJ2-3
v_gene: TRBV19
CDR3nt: TGTGCCAGTAAGGCGGATAGCACAGATACGCAGTATTTT
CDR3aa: CASKADSTDTQYF

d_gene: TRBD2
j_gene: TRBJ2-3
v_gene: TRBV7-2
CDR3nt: TGTGCCAGCAGCTTAGGAGGGCGGGAGGGAGATACGCAGTATTTT
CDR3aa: CASSLGGREGDTQYF

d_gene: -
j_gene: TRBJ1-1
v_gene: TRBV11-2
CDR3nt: TGTGCCAGCAGCTTAGTCCTGCCGAACAACATGAACACTGAAGCTTTCTTT
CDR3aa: CASSLVLPNNMNTEAFF

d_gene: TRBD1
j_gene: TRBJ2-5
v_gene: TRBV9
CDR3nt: TGTGCCAGCAGTGTATTTACGGGACAGATGGGAGAGACCCAGTACTTC
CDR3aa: CASSVFTGQMGETQYF

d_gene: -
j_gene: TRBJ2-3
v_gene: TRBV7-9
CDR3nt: TGTGCCAGCAGCTTGGAGAGCACAGATACGCAGTATTTT
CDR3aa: CASSLESTDTQYF

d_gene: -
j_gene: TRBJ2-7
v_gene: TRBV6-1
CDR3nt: TGTGCCAGCAGGCTTACAGCGTACGAGCAGTACTTC
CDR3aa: CASRLTAYEQYF